This T cell receptor (beta chain) was observed in a study of cytomegalovirus exposure and HLA in healthy donors. Primers included in the PCR were 60 Vbeta and 13 Jbeta primers. Sequencing was performed with immunoSEQ multiplex PCR; in TCRdb, only in-frame clones are kept and a portion is missing. The repertoire holds around 100,000 clones, 50% to 70% seen once, with over 3.5% in the top ten. This clone came up a few times. Input material: PBMCs. The TCR sequence derives from a young man in good health and CMV-seropositive.

The CDR3 sequence is CATSAGRDVYTF. The CDR3 DNA sequence: TGTGCCACCAGCGCAGGGCGGGATGTCTACACCTTC. The rearrangement joins TRBV15 to TRBJ1-2, with D maybe TRBD1 (5 bases). The CDR3 runs to 12 residues. Trimming removed 5 bases at V and 10 bases at J, with 14 bases between. CDR1 and CDR2 (germline): LNHNV, YYDKDF (reference sequence). Full variable domain (remainder filled in from reference TRBV15 and TRBJ1-2): DAMVIQNPRYQVTQFGKPVTLSCSQTLNHNVMYWYQQKSSQAPKLLFHYYDKDFNNEADTPDNFQSRRPNTSFCFLDIRSPGLGDTAMYLCATSAGRDVYTFGSGTRLTVV.